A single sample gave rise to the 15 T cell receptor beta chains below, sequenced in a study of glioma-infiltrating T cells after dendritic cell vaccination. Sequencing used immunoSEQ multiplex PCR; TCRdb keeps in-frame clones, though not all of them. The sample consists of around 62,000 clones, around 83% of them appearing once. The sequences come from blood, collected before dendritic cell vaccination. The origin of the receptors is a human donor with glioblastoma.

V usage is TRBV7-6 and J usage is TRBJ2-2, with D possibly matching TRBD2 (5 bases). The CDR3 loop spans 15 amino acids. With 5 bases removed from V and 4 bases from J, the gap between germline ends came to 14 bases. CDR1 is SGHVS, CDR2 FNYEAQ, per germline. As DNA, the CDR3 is TGTGCCAGCAGCCGGCCTAGCCGGGGCACCGGGGAGCTGTTTTTT. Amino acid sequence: CASSRPSRGTGELFF.

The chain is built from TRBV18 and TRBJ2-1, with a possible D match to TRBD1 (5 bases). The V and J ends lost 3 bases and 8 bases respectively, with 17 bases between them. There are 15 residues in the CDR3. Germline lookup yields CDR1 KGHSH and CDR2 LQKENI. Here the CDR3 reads CASSPPDSKFYEQFF. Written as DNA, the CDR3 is TGTGCCAGCTCACCCCCAGACAGTAAGTTCTATGAGCAGTTCTTC.

The CDR3 DNA reads as TGTGCCAGCTCACTCACGAGGAACTATGGCTACACCTTC. This translates into CASSLTRNYGYTF. The chain joins TRBV18 to TRBJ1-2; no clear D gene. V lost 4 bases and J 2 bases, leaving 8 bases between the germline ends. The CDR3 runs 13 residues. The germline V gene encodes CDR1 KGHSH and CDR2 LQKENI.

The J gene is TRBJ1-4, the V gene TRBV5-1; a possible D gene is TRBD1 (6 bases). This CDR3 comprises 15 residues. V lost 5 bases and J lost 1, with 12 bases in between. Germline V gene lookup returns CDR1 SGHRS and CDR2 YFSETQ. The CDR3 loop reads CASRPTGKTNEKLFF. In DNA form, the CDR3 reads TGCGCCAGCAGGCCAACAGGGAAAACTAATGAAAAACTGTTTTTT.

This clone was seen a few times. CDR3 amino acids: CASSYRENYTF. CDR3 nucleotides: TGTGCCAGCAGCTACAGGGAGAACTACACCTTC. The gene calls are TRBV6-1 and TRBJ1-2; D might be TRBD1 (6 bases). Per the germline V gene, CDR1 is MNHNS and CDR2 is SASEGT. This CDR3 spans 11 amino acids. V lost 6 bases and J lost 10, with 12 bases in between.

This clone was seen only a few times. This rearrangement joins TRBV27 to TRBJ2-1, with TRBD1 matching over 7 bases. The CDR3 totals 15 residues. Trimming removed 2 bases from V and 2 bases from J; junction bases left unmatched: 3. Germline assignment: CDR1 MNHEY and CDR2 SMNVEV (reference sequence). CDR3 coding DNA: TGTGCCAGCAGTTTAGAAACAGGGGCCTACAATGAGCAGTTCTTC. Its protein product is CASSLETGAYNEQFF.

CDR3 nucleotides: TGTGCCAGCAGCCTAGGTCCGAATTCACCCCTCCACTTT. Encoded protein: CASSLGPNSPLHF. The chain carries TRBV9 and TRBJ1-6; the D is unclear. The V end lost 4 bases, the J end lost 7 bases, and 9 bases lay between the germline ends. The CDR3 has 13 residues. CDR1 is SGDLS, CDR2 YYNGEE, per germline.

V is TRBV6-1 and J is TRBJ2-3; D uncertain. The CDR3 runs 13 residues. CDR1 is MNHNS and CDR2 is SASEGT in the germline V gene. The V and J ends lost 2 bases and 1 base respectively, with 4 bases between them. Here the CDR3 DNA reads TGTGCCAGCAGTGAACAGGGCACAGATACGCAGTATTTT. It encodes CASSEQGTDTQYF.

The CDR3 bases are TGTGCCAGCAGATCTAGCGGGGGGGAAGAGACCCAGTACTTC. This encodes CASRSSGGEETQYF. This chain uses TRBV2 with TRBJ2-5, with 12 bases aligning to TRBD2. CDR3 size: 14 residues. Germline CDR1 SNHLY, CDR2 FYNNEI. Trimming at V came to 6 bases and at J to 3 bases, leaving 2 bases not matched to a gene.

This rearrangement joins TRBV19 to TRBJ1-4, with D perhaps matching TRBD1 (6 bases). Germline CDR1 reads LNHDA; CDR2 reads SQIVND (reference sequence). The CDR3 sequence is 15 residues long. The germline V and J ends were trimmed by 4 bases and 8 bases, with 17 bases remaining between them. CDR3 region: CASSTETGTTEKLFF. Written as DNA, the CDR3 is TGTGCCAGTAGTACAGAGACAGGCACTACCGAAAAACTGTTTTTT.

In DNA form, the CDR3 reads TGTGCCAGCAGCTTAGCCGGGGTGCGGTCACCCCTCCACTTT. This encodes CASSLAGVRSPLHF. This chain links TRBV11-2 with TRBJ1-6; no clear D gene. Germline V gene lookup returns CDR1 SGHAT and CDR2 FQNNGV. The CDR3 extends over 14 amino acids. Trimming stripped 1 base from V and 10 bases from J, with 11 bases between.

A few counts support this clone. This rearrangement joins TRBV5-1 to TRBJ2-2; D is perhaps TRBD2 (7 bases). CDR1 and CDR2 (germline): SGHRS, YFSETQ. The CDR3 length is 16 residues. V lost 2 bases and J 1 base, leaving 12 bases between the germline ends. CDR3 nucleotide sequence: TGCGCCAGCAGCTTAGGGGGGGCGAGGAACACCGGGGAGCTGTTTTTT. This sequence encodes CASSLGGARNTGELFF.

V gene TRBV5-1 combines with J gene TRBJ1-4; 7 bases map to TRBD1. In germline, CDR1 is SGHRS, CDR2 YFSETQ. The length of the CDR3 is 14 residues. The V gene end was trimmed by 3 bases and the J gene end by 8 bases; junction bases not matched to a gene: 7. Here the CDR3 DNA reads TGCGCCAGCAGCTCCAGGACAGGCGAAGAAAAACTGTTTTTT. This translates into CASSSRTGEEKLFF.

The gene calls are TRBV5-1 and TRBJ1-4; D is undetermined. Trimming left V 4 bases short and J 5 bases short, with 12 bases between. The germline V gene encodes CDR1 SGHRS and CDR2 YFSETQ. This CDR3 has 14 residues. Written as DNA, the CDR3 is TGCGCCAGCAGCCTAGGACTGGGCAATGAAAAACTGTTTTTT. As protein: CASSLGLGNEKLFF.

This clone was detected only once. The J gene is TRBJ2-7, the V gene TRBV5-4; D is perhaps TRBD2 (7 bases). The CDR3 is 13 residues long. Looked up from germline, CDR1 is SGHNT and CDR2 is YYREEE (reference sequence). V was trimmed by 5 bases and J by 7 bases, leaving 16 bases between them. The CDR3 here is CASSSRGGLEQYF. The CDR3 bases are TGTGCCAGCAGTTCGAGGGGGGGTTTGGAGCAGTACTTC.